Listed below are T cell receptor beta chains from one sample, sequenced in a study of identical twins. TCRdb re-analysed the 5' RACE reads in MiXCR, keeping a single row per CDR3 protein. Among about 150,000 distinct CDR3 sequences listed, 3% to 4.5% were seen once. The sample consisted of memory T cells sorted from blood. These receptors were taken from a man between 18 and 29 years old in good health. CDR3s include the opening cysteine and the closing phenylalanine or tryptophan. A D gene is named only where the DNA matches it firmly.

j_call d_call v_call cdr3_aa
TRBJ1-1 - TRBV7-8 CASSLTGGTEAFF
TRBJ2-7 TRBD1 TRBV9 CASSGTGHEQYF
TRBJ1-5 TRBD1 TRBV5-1 CASSLGQGDVHNQPQHF
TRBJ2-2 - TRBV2 CASSSGRSGELFF
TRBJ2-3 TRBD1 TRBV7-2 CASSLRTGSGTDTQYF
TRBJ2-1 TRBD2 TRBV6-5 CASSHPLAGVGNEQFF
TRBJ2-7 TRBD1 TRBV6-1 CASKLDRNSYEQYF
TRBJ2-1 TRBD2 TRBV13 CASSASGLARAGEQFF
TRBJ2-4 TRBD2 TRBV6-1 CASRGTSGRARNIQYF
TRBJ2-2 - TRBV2 CASSEGRGRTGELFF
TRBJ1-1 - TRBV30 CAWSVKVGTEAFF
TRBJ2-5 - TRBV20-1 CSARDPAKETQYF
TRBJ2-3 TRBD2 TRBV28 CASSFYSSGRGSTDTQYF
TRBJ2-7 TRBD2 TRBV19 CASSMREGLNEQYF
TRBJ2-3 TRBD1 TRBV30 CAWRIRDRGSGTQYF
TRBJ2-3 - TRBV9 CASSVTIADTQYF
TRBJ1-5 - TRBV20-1 CSALSDSINQPQHF
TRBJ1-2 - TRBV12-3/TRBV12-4 CASSHSGPGVYGYTF
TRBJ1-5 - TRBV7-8 CASSARREAPQHF
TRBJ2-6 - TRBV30 CAWRDPRGANVLTF
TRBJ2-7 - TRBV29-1 CSVEAGAFSYEQYF
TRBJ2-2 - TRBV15 CATSRERGATGELFF
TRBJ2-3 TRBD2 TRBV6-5 CASSYLIAGGRDTQYF
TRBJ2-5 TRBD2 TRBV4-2 CASSQAGGQETQYF
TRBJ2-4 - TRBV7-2 CASSPGLVTDIQYF
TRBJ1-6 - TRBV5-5 CASSLDTDYNSPLHF
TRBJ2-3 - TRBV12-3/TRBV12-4 CASRQGIDTQYF
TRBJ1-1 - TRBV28 CASSSGDRTLSFF
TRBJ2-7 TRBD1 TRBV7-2 CASSLGGTGVGEQYF
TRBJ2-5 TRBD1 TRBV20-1 CSAVTGTEQETQYF
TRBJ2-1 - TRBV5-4 CASSWETAKVGNEQFF
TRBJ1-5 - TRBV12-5 CASGPPPGHLDQPQHF
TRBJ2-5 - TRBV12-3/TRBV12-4 CASGLDRQETQYF
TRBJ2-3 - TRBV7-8 CASSARTRGGDTQYF
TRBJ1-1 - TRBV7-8 CASSLGGWENTEAFF
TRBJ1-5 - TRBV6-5 CASNTGGQPQHF
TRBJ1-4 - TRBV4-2 CASSQDPGRWEKLFF
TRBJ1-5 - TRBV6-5 CASSYSGDQPQHF
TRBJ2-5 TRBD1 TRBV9 CASSGGTGQETQYF
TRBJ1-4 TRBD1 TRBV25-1 CASSEQGQGGEKLFF
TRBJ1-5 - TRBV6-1 CASRQVIGQPQHF
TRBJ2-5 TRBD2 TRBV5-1 CASSLTSGRETQYF
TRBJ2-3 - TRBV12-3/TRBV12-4 CASRFSPNTHTQYF
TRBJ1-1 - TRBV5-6 CASSGGRRNTEAFF
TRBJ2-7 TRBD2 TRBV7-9 CASGRETYEQYF
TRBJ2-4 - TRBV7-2 CASSPRAGENIQYF
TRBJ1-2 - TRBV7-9 CASSLMNGGYTF
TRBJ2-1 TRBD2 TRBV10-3 CAITRTSGRRSSYNEQFF
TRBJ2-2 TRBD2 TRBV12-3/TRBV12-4 CAIAPGGSLPGTGELFF